What follows are 29 T cell receptor beta chains derived from one specimen sequenced in a study of CD8+CD57+ T cells in acquired aplastic anemia. For sequencing, patients were chosen who had shown expansion of CD8+CD57+ cells by flow cytometry. Profiling that covered TCR beta VDJ and CDR3 relied on genomic DNA as its template. One entry per CDR3 protein results from TCRdb running MiXCR on the reads. The sample includes hundreds of thousands of distinct CDR3 sequences, 40% to 50% of them seen just once. The sample was sorted CD4+, CD8+, or CD8+CD57+ T cells (not recorded which) from PBMCs. These receptors came from a human donor with aplastic anemia.

DNA for the CDR3: TGTGCCAGCAGTCTGGCTAGCGCTGAGACCCAGTACTTC. Translating it yields CASSLASAETQYF. This rearrangement joins TRBV7-3 to TRBJ2-5; tentative D call: TRBD2 (6 bases). The CDR3 loop spans 13 amino acids. Germline V gives CDR1 SGHTA, CDR2 FQGTGA. The V and J ends lost 6 bases and 5 bases respectively, with 13 bases between them. Drawing the rest from reference TRBV7-3 and TRBJ2-5, the complete variable domain is GAGVSQTPSNKVTEKGKYVELRCDPISGHTALYWYRQSLGQGPEFLIYFQGTGAADDSGLPNDRFFAVRPEGSVSTLKIQRTERGDSAVYLCASSLASAETQYFGPGTRLLVL.

A single count supports this clonotype. The chain recombines TRBV10-3 with TRBJ1-2, with 7 bases fitting TRBD1. V was clipped by 4 bases and J by 5 bases; unmatched bases: 7. CDR1 and CDR2 (germline): ENHRY, SYGVKD. This CDR3 is 14 amino acids long. The CDR3 protein is CAISGRGQRYGYTF. CDR3 nucleotide sequence: TGTGCCATCAGTGGAAGGGGACAGCGTTATGGCTACACCTTC.

In this sample, this clonotype turned up many times. The chain recombines TRBV4-2 with TRBJ2-3, with TRBD2 matching over 10 bases. This CDR3 has 16 residues. Germline CDR1 and CDR2: LGHNA and YNFKEQ. The J segment lost 4 bases and the V segment lost 1 base, leaving 5 bases of the junction unmatched. The CDR3, as DNA: TGTGCCAGCAGCCAAGTCCAGCGGGGGGGCGCAGATACGCAGTATTTT. This translates into CASSQVQRGGADTQYF.

This clonotype was seen more than once but under ten times. The gene calls are TRBV30 and TRBJ2-7; 10 bases match TRBD1. Germline CDR1 reads GTSNPN; CDR2 reads SVGIG (reference sequence). The CDR3 is 14 amino acids. Trimming took 5 bases from V and 2 from J; bases not matched to a gene: 6. The CDR3 sequence: CAWGTGEFTYEQYF. CDR3 DNA: TGTGCCTGGGGGACAGGGGAATTCACCTACGAGCAGTACTTC.

The J gene is TRBJ1-6, the V gene TRBV19; TRBD1 matches 9 bases. The V segment lost 5 bases and the J segment 9 bases; nucleotides outside the gene matches: 11. Germline CDR1 LNHDA, CDR2 SQIVND (reference sequence). There are 16 residues in the CDR3. The CDR3 protein is CASSGTGGAWISPLHF. The CDR3 DNA follows: TGTGCCAGTAGTGGAACAGGGGGCGCTTGGATTTCACCCCTCCACTTT.

There are a few counts of this clonotype. A much larger clonotype is one base distant, so this may be a read error. The rearrangement links TRBV14 to TRBJ2-5, with a possible D match to TRBD2 (7 bases). This CDR3 comprises 18 residues. Between the trimmed V and J ends, which lost 0 bases and 1 base, there was a span of 18 bases. Germline V gene lookup returns CDR1 SGHDN and CDR2 FVKESK. For the CDR3, the DNA is TGTGCCAGCAGCCAAGAGATGCGGGGGACAACCACCCAAGAGACCCAGTACTTC. Residues: CASSQEMRGTTTQETQYF.

CDR3 sequence (DNA): TGCAGTGCTCGCGGACTAGCGGGGGACTCCTACGAGCAGTACTTC. Its protein is CSARGLAGDSYEQYF. The chain links TRBV20-1 to TRBJ2-7; 13 bases match TRBD2. Trimming at V came to 5 bases and at J to 0 bases, leaving 4 bases not matched to a gene. The CDR3 has 15 amino acids. The germline gives CDR1 DFQATT, CDR2 SNEGSKA (reference sequence).

This clonotype was counted ten times or more. This chain connects TRBV20-1 to TRBJ1-5; 9 bases map to TRBD1. Germline CDR1 reads DFQATT; CDR2 reads SNEGSKA (reference sequence). The V and J ends lost 5 bases and 6 bases, in that order; junction bases with no gene match: 8. The CDR3 runs to 14 residues. The CDR3: CSAADRGDVQPQHF. Written as DNA, the CDR3 is TGCAGTGCTGCCGACAGGGGGGATGTTCAGCCCCAGCATTTT.

The rearrangement joins TRBV7-8 to TRBJ1-3; weak D call: TRBD1 (6 bases). This CDR3 has 17 amino acids. Germline V gene data show CDR1 as SGHVS and CDR2 as FQNEAQ. V lost 4 bases and J lost 4, with 20 bases in between. As DNA, the CDR3 is TGTGCCAGCAGCTCCCTCCCTTCCCAGGGGAAAGGAAACACCATATATTTT. Its protein product is CASSSLPSQGKGNTIYF.

V and J are TRBV7-3 and TRBJ2-1; D gene uncertain. This CDR3 is built from 13 residues. Looked up from germline, CDR1 is SGHTA and CDR2 is FQGTGA. V gave up 6 bases and J gave up 4 bases, with 10 bases separating them. The CDR3 DNA reads as TGTGCCAGCAGGTCCGGGCCTTACAATGAGCAGTTCTTC. Protein sequence: CASRSGPYNEQFF.

V is TRBV19 and J is TRBJ1-6; possible D gene TRBD1, 5 bases. The CDR3 consists of 15 residues. Trimming removed 9 bases from V and 5 bases from J, with 17 bases in between. The germline V gene encodes CDR1 LNHDA and CDR2 SQIVND (reference sequence). The CDR3 sequence: CASQTSGGHNSPLHF. CDR3 nucleotides: TGTGCCAGCCAGACCTCCGGGGGACATAATTCACCCCTCCACTTT.

As for this clonotype: A read error is possible here, since a much larger clone lies one base away. The chain links TRBV6-1 to TRBJ1-1; D remains unclear. The germline V gene encodes CDR1 MNHNS and CDR2 SASEGT. The CDR3 contains 11 residues. Trimming took off 11 bases at V and 11 bases at J, with 18 bases between the two ends. For the CDR3, the DNA is TGTGCCTGCGTTGGCATCATTAGCGCTTTCTTT. It encodes CACVGIISAFF.

The chain combines TRBV7-9 with TRBJ1-2, with 10 bases fitting TRBD1. Germline loops: CDR1 SEHNR, CDR2 FQNEAQ (reference sequence). With V trimmed by 5 bases and J by 6 bases, 3 bases remained unmatched. The CDR3 sequence is 13 residues long. In DNA form, the CDR3 reads TGTGCCAGCAGCGGGACAGGGGAGGATGGCTACACCTTC. Amino acid sequence: CASSGTGEDGYTF. The whole variable domain, remainder taken from reference TRBV7-9 and TRBJ1-2, is DTGVSQNPRHKITKRGQNVTFRCDPISEHNRLYWYRQTLGQGPEFLTYFQNEAQLEKSRLLSDRFSAERPKGSFSTLEIQRTEQGDSAMYLCASSGTGEDGYTFGSGTRLTVV.

This clonotype was seen at least ten times. The V and J genes are TRBV7-9 and TRBJ2-3; D may correspond to TRBD1 or TRBD2 (5 bases each). V shed 0 bases and J shed 6 bases, with 13 bases lying between them. The length of the CDR3 is 15 residues. Germline V gives CDR1 SEHNR, CDR2 FQNEAQ (reference sequence). CDR3 coding DNA: TGTGCCAGCAGCTTAGCAGGGGAGCACGTGGATACGCAGTATTTT. Residues: CASSLAGEHVDTQYF.

This clonotype has a count of ten or more. The chain is built from TRBV6-5 and TRBJ2-6, with TRBD2 as a possible D gene (5 bases). This CDR3 is 15 amino acids long. Germline loops: CDR1 MNHEY, CDR2 SVGAGI. Trimming shortened V by 6 bases and J by 0 bases, and 9 bases separated the two germline ends. The CDR3 sequence: CASSWTVSGANVLTF. The CDR3 bases are TGTGCCAGCAGCTGGACTGTCTCTGGGGCCAACGTCCTGACTTTC.

This chain uses TRBV7-9 with TRBJ2-7, with 8 bases matching TRBD1. CDR3 size: 15 residues. V shed 5 bases and J 5 bases; nucleotides not matched to a gene: 11. Germline V CDR1 and CDR2: SEHNR, FQNEAQ (reference sequence). The CDR3 coding sequence is TGTGCCAGCAGCCCCCGCCGACAGGGGATCGACGAGCAGTACGTC. It specifies CASSPRRQGIDEQYV.

Many counts were recorded for this clonotype. V usage is TRBV19 and J usage is TRBJ2-2, with D perhaps assigned TRBD1 or TRBD2 (5 bases each). CDR3 length: 14 amino acids. V was clipped by 3 bases and J by 9 bases, with 14 bases between them. Germline V lookup: CDR1 LNHDA, CDR2 SQIVND (reference sequence). In DNA form, the CDR3 reads TGTGCCAGTAGTATGACTCTTCGGGGCCGGGAGCTGTTTTTT. This translates into CASSMTLRGRELFF.

This rearrangement joins TRBV5-1 to TRBJ1-3; D is unclear. Deletions cut 0 bases from V and 0 bases from J, with 10 bases between. The V gene's germline CDR1 is SGHRS and CDR2 YFSETQ. The CDR3 is made up of 16 amino acids. The CDR3 nucleotides read TGCGCCAGCAGCTTGGAATCCGGAGGCTCTGGAAACACCATATATTTT. Protein: CASSLESGGSGNTIYF.

V and J are TRBV14 and TRBJ1-5; D is perhaps TRBD1 (5 bases). The length of the CDR3 is 13 residues. Germline CDR1 SGHDN, CDR2 FVKESK. Trimming removed 6 bases from V and 3 bases from J, with 9 bases in between. The CDR3 nucleotides read TGTGCCAGCAGGGGGACCTTCAATCAGCCCCAGCATTTT. This translates into CASRGTFNQPQHF. The entire variable domain, with the rest obtained from reference TRBV14 and TRBJ1-5, is as follows: EAGVTQFPSHSVIEKGQTVTLRCDPISGHDNLYWYRRVMGKEIKFLLHFVKESKQDESGMPNNRFLAERTGGTYSTLKVQPAELEDSGVYFCASRGTFNQPQHFGDGTRLSIL.

About this clonotype itself: A read error may be the cause here, since a much bigger clone is one base away. The chain joins TRBV4-3 to TRBJ1-2, with D unclear. The ends were cut back, 1 base at V and 4 bases at J, with 13 bases in the middle. The CDR3 consists of 15 residues. Germline V gene sequence: CDR1 LGHNA, CDR2 YSLEER. The CDR3 DNA sequence: TGCGCCAGCAGCCAAGGCCAAGCTTCTAGCTATGGCTACACCTTC. Translation gives CASSQGQASSYGYTF.

Turning to this clonotype: A much larger clone is a single base away; this may be a read error. The chain joins TRBV13 to TRBJ2-1; perhaps TRBD1 as D (7 bases). Trimming pared 1 base from V and 8 bases from J, leaving 18 bases between. The CDR3 contains 16 residues. Germline values: CDR1 PRHDT, CDR2 FYEKMQ (reference sequence). CDR3 in amino acids: CASSLVRRGAGYEQFF. The CDR3 DNA sequence: TGTGCCAGCAGCTTAGTTCGCAGGGGGGCTGGCTATGAGCAGTTCTTC.

Regarding this clonotype: A much larger clone sits a single nucleotide away, making a read error possible. This chain connects TRBV6-1 to TRBJ1-2; 9 positions agree with TRBD1. This CDR3 contains 15 residues. Germline CDR1 MNHNS, CDR2 SASEGT. The CDR3 loop is CASSEGTGWDYGHTF. CDR3 bases: TGTGCCAGCAGTGAGGGGACAGGGTGGGACTATGGCCACACCTTC.

Of note for this clonotype: This may stem from a read error, because a much larger clone lies one nucleotide away. In nucleotides, the CDR3 is TGTGCCAGCAGCCGTGACAGGGCGAAAAATCAGCCCCAGCATTTT. Its translation is CASSRDRAKNQPQHF. The V and J genes are TRBV5-6 and TRBJ1-5; TRBD1 agrees at 7 bases. The CDR3 is 15 residues long. Germline V gene data show CDR1 as SGHDT and CDR2 as YYEEEE. V dropped 4 bases and J dropped 4; count of bases not matched to a gene: 8.

This clonotype was recorded at least ten times. The chain carries TRBV10-2 and TRBJ2-1; D might be TRBD1 or TRBD2, each matching 5 bases. CDR1 is WSHSY, CDR2 SAAADI, per germline. Trimming took off 8 bases at V and 4 bases at J, with 15 bases between the two ends. This CDR3 contains 14 residues. DNA of the CDR3: TGCGCCAGCGCATCCCGGGACGGGTACAATGAGCAGTTCTTC. It specifies CASASRDGYNEQFF.

The chain has TRBV29-1 and TRBJ2-5; 7 positions agree with TRBD1. The germline gives CDR1 SQVTM, CDR2 ANQGSEA. The junction had 4 bases not matched to a gene; V was cut back by 5 bases and J by 4 bases. The CDR3 consists of 12 residues. CDR3 sequence: CSVRGRGETQYF. DNA for the CDR3: TGCAGCGTTAGGGGGCGCGGAGAGACCCAGTACTTC. Filled out from reference TRBV29-1 and TRBJ2-5, the complete variable domain reads SAVISQKPSRDICQRGTSLTIQCQVDSQVTMMFWYRQQPGQSLTLIATANQGSEATYESGFVIDKFPISRPNLTFSTLTVSNMSPEDSSIYLCSVRGRGETQYFGPGTRLLVL.

This rearrangement joins TRBV10-3 to TRBJ2-5; D tentatively reads TRBD1 or TRBD2 (7 bases each). The germline V gene has CDR1 ENHRY and CDR2 SYGVKD. The V gene lost 4 bases and the J gene lost 2 bases, with 11 bases spanning the gap. The CDR3 spans 14 residues. The chain's CDR3 is CAISVRGGQETQYF. The DNA of the CDR3 is TGTGCCATCAGTGTCAGGGGGGGGCAAGAGACCCAGTACTTC.

Worth noting for this clonotype: A much bigger clone sits one base away, suggesting this may be a read error. The V call is TRBV12-3 or TRBV12-4, the J call TRBJ1-2; 9 nucleotides agree with TRBD1. The CDR3 sequence is 14 residues long. With V trimmed by 5 bases and J by 4 bases, 5 bases remained unmatched. CDR3 in DNA: TGTGCCAGCAGTGTACAGGGGGCGGGCTATGGCTACACCTTC. It specifies CASSVQGAGYGYTF.

A remark on this clonotype: One junction end does not reproduce the germline sequence, and a read error may be involved. V and J are TRBV11-2 and TRBJ1-2, with no clear D. In germline, CDR1 is SGHAT, CDR2 FQNNGV. The CDR3 contains 10 residues. The CDR3 reads CASSGHGHTF. In DNA form, the CDR3 reads TGTGCCAGCAGCGGGCATGGCCACACCTTC. Combining the CDR3 with reference TRBV11-2 and TRBJ1-2 gives the whole variable domain EAGVAQSPRYKIIEKRQSVAFWCNPISGHATLYWYQQILGQGPKLLIQFQNNGVVDDSQLPKDRFSAERLKGVDSTLKIQPAKLEDSAVYLCASSGHGHTFGSGTRLTVV.

The chain links TRBV6-5 to TRBJ2-3, with TRBD2 matching over 14 bases. Losses at the gene ends were 5 bases for V and 5 bases for J; bases not matched to a gene: 3. CDR1 MNHEY and CDR2 SVGAGI come from the germline V gene. This CDR3 contains 15 residues. CDR3 coding DNA: TGTGCCAGCAGTATCGGGACTAGCGGGAGAGATACGCAGTATTTT. Its protein is CASSIGTSGRDTQYF.